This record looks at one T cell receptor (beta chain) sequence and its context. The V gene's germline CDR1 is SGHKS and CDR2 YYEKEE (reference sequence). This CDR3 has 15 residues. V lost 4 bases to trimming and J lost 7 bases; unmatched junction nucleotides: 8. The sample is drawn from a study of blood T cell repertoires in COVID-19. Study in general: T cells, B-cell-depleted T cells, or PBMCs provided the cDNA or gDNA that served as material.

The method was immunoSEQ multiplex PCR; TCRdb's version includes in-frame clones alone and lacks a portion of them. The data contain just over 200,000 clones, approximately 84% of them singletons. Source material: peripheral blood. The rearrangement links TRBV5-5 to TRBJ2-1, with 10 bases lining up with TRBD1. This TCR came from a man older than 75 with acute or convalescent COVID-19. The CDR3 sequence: CASSPGQGVDNEQFF. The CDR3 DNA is TGTGCCAGCAGCCCCGGACAGGGGGTGGATAATGAGCAGTTCTTC. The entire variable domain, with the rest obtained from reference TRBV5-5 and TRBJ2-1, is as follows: DAGVTQSPTHLIKTRGQQVTLRCSPISGHKSVSWYQQVLGQGPQFIFQYYEKEERGRGNFPDRFSARQFPNYSSELNVNALLLGDSALYLCASSPGQGVDNEQFFGPGTRLTVL.